These T cell receptor beta chains were read from a single sample in a study of graft-versus-host responses after intestinal transplantation. The protocol was immunoSEQ multiplex PCR, while the TCRdb copy is restricted to in-frame clones and leaves out a portion. The data hold roughly 43,000 clones, with less than 95% observed a single time. This material consisted of PBMCs, taken around 48 weeks after intestinal transplant. The receptor source for this set is a human patient who received an intestinal transplant, so some T cells may come from the graft donor. The CDR3 runs from the conserved cysteine through the conserved F or W. A D gene is named only where the DNA matches it firmly.

v_gene: TRBV2; d_gene: .; j_gene: TRBJ1-2; CDR3aa: CASSEGGAGGYTF; CDR3nt: TGTGCCAGCAGTGAGGGGGGCGCGGGTGGCTACACCTTC
v_gene: TRBV27; d_gene: .; j_gene: TRBJ1-2; CDR3aa: CASSPGGGGYGYTF; CDR3nt: TGTGCCAGCAGCCCGGGGGGAGGGGGCTATGGCTACACCTTC
v_gene: TRBV4-1; d_gene: .; j_gene: TRBJ1-2; CDR3aa: CASSQEVFSTNYGYTF; CDR3nt: TGCGCCAGCAGCCAAGAGGTTTTTAGTACTAACTATGGCTACACCTTC
v_gene: TRBV6-1; d_gene: .; j_gene: TRBJ2-7; CDR3aa: CASSESNRHGQQYF; CDR3nt: TGTGCCAGCAGTGAATCCAACCGGCACGGTCAGCAGTACTTC
v_gene: TRBV5-4; d_gene: .; j_gene: TRBJ2-7; CDR3aa: CASSSRLGAYEQYF; CDR3nt: TGTGCCAGCAGCTCGCGACTGGGGGCCTACGAGCAGTACTTC
v_gene: TRBV10-1; d_gene: TRBD2; j_gene: TRBJ2-3; CDR3aa: CASSLSGREGTQYF; CDR3nt: TGCGCCAGCAGCCTTAGCGGGAGAGAGGGTACGCAGTATTTT
v_gene: TRBV2; d_gene: .; j_gene: TRBJ2-7; CDR3aa: CASVLALGNEQYF; CDR3nt: TGTGCCAGCGTTTTAGCACTTGGCAACGAGCAGTACTTC
v_gene: TRBV9; d_gene: .; j_gene: TRBJ2-7; CDR3aa: CASSVAAWGSSHEQYF; CDR3nt: TGTGCCAGCAGCGTAGCGGCGTGGGGGAGTAGTCACGAGCAGTACTTC
v_gene: TRBV13; d_gene: .; j_gene: TRBJ1-5; CDR3aa: CASSLSGGGGQPQHF; CDR3nt: TGTGCCAGCAGCCTCTCGGGGGGTGGCGGTCAGCCCCAGCATTTT
v_gene: TRBV5-1; d_gene: .; j_gene: TRBJ2-7; CDR3aa: CASSLTLSSSYEQYF; CDR3nt: TGCGCCAGCAGCTTGACTCTCTCCAGCTCCTACGAGCAGTACTTC
v_gene: TRBV29-1; d_gene: .; j_gene: TRBJ1-1; CDR3aa: CSVERTFEAFF; CDR3nt: TGCAGCGTTGAACGGACATTTGAAGCTTTCTTT